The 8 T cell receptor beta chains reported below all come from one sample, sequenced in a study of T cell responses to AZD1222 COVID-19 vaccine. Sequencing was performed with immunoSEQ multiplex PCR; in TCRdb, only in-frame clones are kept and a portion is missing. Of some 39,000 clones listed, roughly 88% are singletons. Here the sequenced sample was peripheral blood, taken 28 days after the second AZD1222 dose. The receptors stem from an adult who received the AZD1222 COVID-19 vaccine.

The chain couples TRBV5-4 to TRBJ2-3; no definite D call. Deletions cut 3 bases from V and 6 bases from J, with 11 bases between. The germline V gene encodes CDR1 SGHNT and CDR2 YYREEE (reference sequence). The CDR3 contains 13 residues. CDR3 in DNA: TGTGCCAGCAGCTCCCCAGCCCCGGATACGCAGTATTTT. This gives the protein CASSSPAPDTQYF.

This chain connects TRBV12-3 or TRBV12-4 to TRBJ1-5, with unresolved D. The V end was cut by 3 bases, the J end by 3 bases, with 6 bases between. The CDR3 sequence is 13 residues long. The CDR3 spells CASSFLNNQPQHF. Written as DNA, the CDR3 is TGTGCCAGCAGTTTTCTAAACAATCAGCCCCAGCATTTT.

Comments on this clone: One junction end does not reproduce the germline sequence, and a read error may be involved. Written as DNA, the CDR3 is TGTGCCAGCATTTACAGGGGAGGGAACACTGAAGCTTTCTTT. It is translated as CASIYRGGNTEAFF. The chain has TRBV6-2 or TRBV6-3 and TRBJ1-1, with 7 bases lining up with TRBD1. This CDR3 comprises 14 residues. Germline CDR1 reads MNHEY; CDR2 reads SVGEGT.

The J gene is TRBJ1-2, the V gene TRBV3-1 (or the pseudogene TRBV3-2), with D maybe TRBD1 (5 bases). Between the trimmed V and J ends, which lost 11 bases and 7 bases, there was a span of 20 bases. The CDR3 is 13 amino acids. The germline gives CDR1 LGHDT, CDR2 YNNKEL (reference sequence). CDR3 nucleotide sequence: TGTGCCGCGTCGGGGGACGAAGGGTTTGGCTACACCTTC. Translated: CAASGDEGFGYTF.

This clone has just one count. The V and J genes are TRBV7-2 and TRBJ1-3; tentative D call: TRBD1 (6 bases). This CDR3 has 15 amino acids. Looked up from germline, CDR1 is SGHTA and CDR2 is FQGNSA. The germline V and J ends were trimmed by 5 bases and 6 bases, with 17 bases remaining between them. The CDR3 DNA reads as TGTGCCAGCAGCCCCGAGGGGGGTCCAATAAACACCATATATTTT. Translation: CASSPEGGPINTIYF.

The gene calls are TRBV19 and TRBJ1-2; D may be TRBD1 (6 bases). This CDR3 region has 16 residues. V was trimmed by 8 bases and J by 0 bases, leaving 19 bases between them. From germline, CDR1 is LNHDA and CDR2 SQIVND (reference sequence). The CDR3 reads CASLSGARLTNYGYTF. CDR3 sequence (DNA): TGTGCCAGTCTATCGGGGGCCCGACTTACTAACTATGGCTACACCTTC.

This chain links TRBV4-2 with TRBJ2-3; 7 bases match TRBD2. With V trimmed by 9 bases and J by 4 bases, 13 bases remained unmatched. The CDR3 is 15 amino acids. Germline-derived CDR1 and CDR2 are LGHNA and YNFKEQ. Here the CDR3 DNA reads TGTGCCAGTGGGGGGGGAAATAAGGAGGCAGATACGCAGTATTTT. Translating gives CASGGGNKEADTQYF.

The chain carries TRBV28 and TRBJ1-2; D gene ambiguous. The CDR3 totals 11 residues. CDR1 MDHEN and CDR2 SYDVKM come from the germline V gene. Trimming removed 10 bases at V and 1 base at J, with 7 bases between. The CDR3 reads CATGYNYGYTF. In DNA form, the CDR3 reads TGTGCCACGGGGTATAACTATGGCTACACCTTC.